Listed below are T cell receptor beta chains from one sample, sequenced in a study of OX40 agonist ivuxolimab in advanced cancers. Assay: immunoSEQ multiplex PCR; the TCRdb copy retains only in-frame clones and omits some. The sample holds tens of thousands of clones, 88% seen once. The sequenced sample was CD4+ or CD8+ T cells sorted from blood, obtained in a trial of the OX40 agonist ivuxolimab. These receptors all come from an adult with an advanced solid tumor such as melanoma, head and neck, liver or kidney cancer. The CDR3 runs from the conserved cysteine through the conserved F or W.

J: TRBJ2-1; V: TRBV5-1; CDR3: CASSLVKGTGVNEQFF
J: TRBJ2-7; V: TRBV18; CDR3: CASSHSGDEQYF
J: TRBJ2-7; V: TRBV30; CDR3: CAWSVLESSEQYF
J: TRBJ2-4; V: TRBV2; CDR3: CASSYTGRPNIQYF
J: TRBJ2-3; V: TRBV27; CDR3: CASSPRTGTTQYF
J: TRBJ2-4; V: TRBV29-1; CDR3: CSVGTSGAKNIQYF
J: TRBJ1-5; V: TRBV7-2; CDR3: CASSLVSGNEQPQHF
J: TRBJ2-7; V: TRBV7-2; CDR3: CASSLTASGGEDEQYF
J: TRBJ2-1; V: TRBV5-1; CDR3: CASSLGAQAFF
J: TRBJ2-1; V: TRBV10-3; CDR3: CATTSGTHNEQFF
J: TRBJ1-1; V: TRBV29-1; CDR3: CSVDRGGSTEAFF
J: TRBJ2-2; V: TRBV2; CDR3: CASSVNSRRAGELFF
J: TRBJ1-5; V: TRBV5-8; CDR3: CASSRQGEPQHF
J: TRBJ2-7; V: TRBV5-4; CDR3: CASSTPPGQGTYEQYF
J: TRBJ2-7; V: TRBV10-1; CDR3: CASSESPYSGASYEQYF
J: TRBJ2-7; V: TRBV30; CDR3: CAWRFKTELYEQYF